One and the same sample provided the 29 T cell receptor beta chains below, sequenced in a study of technical replicates of blood from several donors. Some clones are missing from TCRdb's copy, which holds only in-frame ones; the method was immunoSEQ multiplex PCR. Here the sample spans tens of thousands of clones, around 93% being singletons. Sequenced input: T cells isolated from PBMCs. These receptors were taken from a human donor in good health.

The rearrangement joins TRBV19 to TRBJ1-1, with TRBD1 matching over 10 bases. J gave up 5 bases and V 7 bases, and 10 bases lay outside the gene matches. CDR1 is LNHDA, CDR2 SQIVND, per germline (reference sequence). This CDR3 comprises 15 residues. The chain's CDR3 is CASIGYRDRGTEAFF. CDR3 in DNA: TGTGCCAGTATAGGATACCGGGACAGGGGAACTGAAGCTTTCTTT.

The chain recombines TRBV28 with TRBJ2-2; perhaps TRBD1 as D (5 bases). V was cut by 8 bases and J by 2 bases, with 12 bases left in between. The germline CDR1 and CDR2 sequences are MDHEN and SYDVKM. The CDR3 is 14 amino acids. The CDR3 loop reads CASRDSYNTGELFF. The CDR3 DNA follows: TGTGCCAGCCGCGACAGCTACAACACCGGGGAGCTGTTTTTT. Filled out from reference TRBV28 and TRBJ2-2, the complete variable domain reads DVKVTQSSRYLVKRTGEKVFLECVQDMDHENMFWYRQDPGLGLRLIYFSYDVKMKEKGDIPEGYSVSREKKERFSLILESASTNQTSMYLCASRDSYNTGELFFGEGSRLTVL.

The rearrangement uses TRBV7-9 and TRBJ2-1; 10 bases match TRBD2. This CDR3 contains 17 residues. The V segment lost 5 bases and the J segment 5 bases; nucleotides outside the gene matches: 12. Germline CDR1 and CDR2: SEHNR and FQNEAQ (reference sequence). In DNA form, the CDR3 reads TGTGCCAGCAGCGCCACTACTAGCGGGAAAACCGACAATGAGCAGTTCTTC. This sequence encodes CASSATTSGKTDNEQFF.

The chain joins TRBV11-2 to TRBJ2-5; tentatively, D is TRBD2 (5 bases). The CDR3 spans 17 residues. Between the trimmed V and J ends, which lost 1 base and 2 bases, there was a span of 17 bases. The germline V gene encodes CDR1 SGHAT and CDR2 FQNNGV. CDR3 nucleotides: TGTGCCAGCAGCTTAGGGCGAGGACTCCCTACACAAGAGACCCAGTACTTC. Its protein product is CASSLGRGLPTQETQYF.

The chain is built from TRBV29-1 and TRBJ2-7, with a weak D call TRBD1 (6 bases). CDR3 length: 13 amino acids. The ends were cut back, 6 bases at V and 3 bases at J, with 15 bases in the middle. Looked up from germline, CDR1 is SQVTM and CDR2 is ANQGSEA. The CDR3 protein is CSVTTGKGYEQYF. CDR3 bases: TGCAGCGTAACGACAGGCAAAGGCTACGAGCAGTACTTC.

The chain carries TRBV7-9 and TRBJ1-1; tentatively, D is TRBD1 (5 bases). Germline CDR1 and CDR2: SEHNR and FQNEAQ (reference sequence). The CDR3 sequence is 14 residues long. V was clipped by 2 bases and J by 4 bases, with 11 bases between them. CDR3: CASSLNQGFTEAFF. The CDR3 bases are TGTGCCAGCAGCTTAAATCAGGGTTTCACTGAAGCTTTCTTT.

The chain couples TRBV7-8 to TRBJ1-1; D remains ambiguous. Germline CDR1 reads SGHVS; CDR2 reads FQNEAQ. V was pared by 3 bases and J by 1 base, with 6 bases between. CDR3 length equals 13 residues. CDR3 sequence: CASSFAGNTEAFF. CDR3 nucleotide sequence: TGTGCCAGCAGCTTCGCGGGGAACACTGAAGCTTTCTTT.

Only one count was recorded for this clone. The chain carries TRBV29-1 and TRBJ2-5, with 9 bases aligning to TRBD1. The CDR3 totals 14 residues. CDR1 is SQVTM, CDR2 ANQGSEA, per germline. The V and J ends lost 0 bases and 4 bases, in that order; junction bases with no gene match: 3. The CDR3 DNA is TGCAGCGTTGAAGATCGGGACAGGGTAGAGACCCAGTACTTC. This gives the protein CSVEDRDRVETQYF.

The genes are TRBV6-5 and TRBJ1-6; D may be TRBD1 (5 bases). The length of the CDR3 is 15 residues. Germline CDR1 MNHEY, CDR2 SVGAGI. V shed 2 bases and J shed 7 bases, with 12 bases lying between them. The CDR3 bases are TGTGCCAGCAGTTACGGGGGGATCATGAATTCACCCCTCCACTTT. It yields the protein CASSYGGIMNSPLHF.

The chain uses TRBV2 and TRBJ2-7; TRBD1 matches 8 bases. Germline values: CDR1 SNHLY, CDR2 FYNNEI. V dropped 10 bases and J dropped 3; count of bases not matched to a gene: 11. CDR3 length: 14 amino acids. This CDR3 is CATTGGHRGYEQYF. The CDR3 DNA reads as TGTGCCACTACAGGGGGGCACAGGGGCTACGAGCAGTACTTC.

This clone was seen a single time. The chain recombines TRBV6-5 with TRBJ1-2; possible D gene TRBD1, 6 bases. Germline loops: CDR1 MNHEY, CDR2 SVGAGI. The CDR3 contains 13 residues. Trimming cost V 6 bases and J 4 bases, with 12 bases left between them. The CDR3, as DNA: TGTGCCAGCAGCCACGGACAGTTCTATGGCTACACCTTC. It codes for CASSHGQFYGYTF.

This rearrangement joins TRBV5-6 to TRBJ2-1; 11 bases line up with TRBD2. The germline CDR1 and CDR2 sequences are SGHDT and YYEEEE. This CDR3 comprises 15 residues. The V segment lost 5 bases and the J segment 4 bases; nucleotides outside the gene matches: 5. This CDR3 is CASRTTSGGYNEQFF. The CDR3 coding sequence is TGTGCCAGCAGGACTACTAGCGGGGGATACAATGAGCAGTTCTTC.

The chain uses TRBV9 and TRBJ2-6, with no clear D. Germline CDR1 and CDR2: SGDLS and YYNGEE. V lost 7 bases and J lost 5, with 19 bases in between. The CDR3 runs to 16 residues. In nucleotides, the CDR3 is TGTGCCAGCCAGGCACTCAAACAAAGTCGGGCCAACGTCCTGACTTTC. Its protein is CASQALKQSRANVLTF.

The chain uses TRBV27 and TRBJ2-4; 14 bases match TRBD2. The V segment lost 11 bases and the J segment 1 base; nucleotides outside the gene matches: 13. CDR1 is MNHEY and CDR2 is SMNVEV in the germline V gene (reference sequence). The CDR3 has 18 residues. CDR3 residues: CAAGGLAGDREAKNIQYF. CDR3 sequence (DNA): TGTGCCGCAGGGGGACTAGCGGGAGACCGGGAGGCCAAAAACATTCAGTACTTC.

The chain recombines TRBV19 with TRBJ1-1; TRBD1 agrees at 8 bases. The CDR3 totals 13 residues. V gave up 4 bases and J gave up 3 bases; unmatched junction bases: 1. The germline CDR1 and CDR2 sequences are LNHDA and SQIVND (reference sequence). DNA of the CDR3: TGTGCCAGTAGTACAGGGGGCTACACTGAAGCTTTCTTT. Its protein is CASSTGGYTEAFF.

This sequence joins TRBV9 and TRBJ2-1, with TRBD2 matching over 12 bases. Looked up from germline, CDR1 is SGDLS and CDR2 is YYNGEE. This CDR3 has 17 residues. With V trimmed by 4 bases and J by 2 bases, 7 bases remained unmatched. The CDR3 bases are TGTGCCAGCAGCCCCCACCGGACTAGCGGGGCCTACAATGAGCAGTTCTTC. It codes for CASSPHRTSGAYNEQFF.

The chain employs TRBV2 and TRBJ1-3; TRBD1 agrees at 9 bases. Trimming removed 5 bases from V and 8 bases from J; junction bases left unmatched: 4. This CDR3 contains 13 residues. Germline lookup yields CDR1 SNHLY and CDR2 FYNNEI. Here the CDR3 reads CASSQDRGHTIYF. In nucleotides, the CDR3 is TGTGCCAGCAGTCAGGACAGGGGACACACCATATATTTT.

The J gene is TRBJ1-2, the V gene TRBV30; 9 bases agree with TRBD1. The germline CDR1 and CDR2 sequences are GTSNPN and SVGIG (reference sequence). The CDR3 runs to 19 residues. V lost 0 bases, J lost 3 bases, and 17 bases stayed unmatched. The CDR3 spells CAWSVERPVYRGQYYGYTF. CDR3 bases: TGTGCCTGGAGTGTAGAGAGGCCAGTCTACAGGGGGCAGTACTATGGCTACACCTTC.

The chain couples TRBV2 to TRBJ1-1; possibly TRBD1 for D (5 bases). The CDR3 length is 13 residues. The germline gives CDR1 SNHLY, CDR2 FYNNEI. Deletions cut 6 bases from V and 7 bases from J, with 15 bases between. The chain's CDR3 is CASSVDSPYEAFF. The CDR3 DNA reads TGTGCCAGCAGCGTAGACAGCCCCTATGAAGCTTTCTTT.

The chain has TRBV25-1 and TRBJ2-1, with a weak D call TRBD2 (6 bases). Trimming took 0 bases from V and 0 from J, leaving 9 bases between them. From germline, CDR1 is MGHDK and CDR2 SYGVNS. The CDR3 length is 16 residues. The CDR3 nucleotides are TGTGCCAGCAGTGAATATACCGGGAGCTCCTACAATGAGCAGTTCTTC. Translated, it gives CASSEYTGSSYNEQFF.

Worth noting for this clone: The junction differs from germline at one of its ends, possibly a read error. This chain links TRBV6-5 with TRBJ2-1; weak D call: TRBD2 (6 bases). The CDR3 is 14 amino acids. Looked up from germline, CDR1 is MNHEY and CDR2 is SVGAGI. Here the CDR3 DNA reads TGTGCCACCAGTCGGGGGAGCGAGTACAATGAGCAGTTCTTC. This encodes CATSRGSEYNEQFF.

This chain connects TRBV4-1 to TRBJ2-3, with 10 bases lining up with TRBD2. The CDR3 sequence is 15 residues long. The germline CDR1 and CDR2 sequences are MGHRA and YSYEKL. With 6 bases clipped from V and 3 bases from J, the junction kept 6 bases outside the gene matches. This CDR3 reads CASRWLAGGTDTQYF. DNA for the CDR3: TGCGCCAGCAGGTGGTTAGCGGGGGGTACAGATACGCAGTATTTT.

The rearrangement joins TRBV7-9 to TRBJ2-2; the match to TRBD1 covers 7 bases. The CDR3 is 18 amino acids. Trimming cost V 6 bases and J 4 bases; bases outside gene matches: 17. Per the germline V gene, CDR1 is SEHNR and CDR2 is FQNEAQ (reference sequence). The CDR3 loop reads CASSLLGAETGITGELFF. The CDR3 nucleotides are TGTGCCAGCAGTCTTTTAGGGGCTGAGACAGGGATCACCGGGGAGCTGTTTTTT.

The chain recombines TRBV2 with TRBJ1-5; possibly TRBD1 for D (5 bases). V was clipped by 4 bases and J by 3 bases, with 13 bases between them. Germline CDR1 is SNHLY and CDR2 is FYNNEI. The CDR3 is 15 amino acids. The CDR3 nucleotides read TGTGCCAGCAGTGTCCGCAGGGCGCCCAATCAGCCCCAGCATTTT. Translating gives CASSVRRAPNQPQHF.

This rearrangement joins TRBV19 to TRBJ1-2; perhaps TRBD1 as D (5 bases). The germline V gene has CDR1 LNHDA and CDR2 SQIVND (reference sequence). This CDR3 has 13 residues. Trimming removed 6 bases at V and 3 bases at J, with 11 bases between. The CDR3 loop is CASSTQVYYGYTF. Here the CDR3 DNA reads TGTGCCAGTAGCACACAGGTTTACTATGGCTACACCTTC. Using reference TRBV19 and TRBJ1-2 for the parts outside the CDR3, the full variable domain is DGGITQSPKYLFRKEGQNVTLSCEQNLNHDAMYWYRQDPGQGLRLIYYSQIVNDFQKGDIAEGYSVSREKKESFPLTVTSAQKNPTAFYLCASSTQVYYGYTFGSGTRLTVV.

The CDR3 reads CSVSPDRDVGGYTF. DNA of the CDR3: TGCAGCGTCTCTCCGGACAGGGATGTTGGTGGCTACACCTTC. The chain has TRBV29-1 and TRBJ1-2; TRBD1 aligns across 8 bases. This CDR3 has 14 residues. The trim removed 6 bases at V and 7 bases at J, leaving 13 bases unmatched. Germline V gene sequence: CDR1 SQVTM, CDR2 ANQGSEA.

The chain recombines TRBV27 with TRBJ2-3, with D perhaps matching TRBD2 (6 bases). V was pared by 5 bases and J by 4 bases, with 16 bases between. CDR3 length: 15 amino acids. Germline values: CDR1 MNHEY, CDR2 SMNVEV (reference sequence). CDR3 sequence: CASSPPGGVADTQYF. The CDR3 DNA sequence: TGTGCCAGCAGTCCGCCCGGCGGGGTGGCAGATACGCAGTATTTT.

The chain couples TRBV5-5 to TRBJ2-3; 11 positions agree with TRBD2. Germline V lookup: CDR1 SGHKS, CDR2 YYEKEE (reference sequence). V lost 4 bases, J lost 6 bases, and 7 bases stayed unmatched. The CDR3 has 15 residues. The CDR3 is CASSNRLAGWDTQYF. CDR3 coding DNA: TGTGCCAGCAGCAATCGACTAGCGGGGTGGGATACGCAGTATTTT.

This clone has only one observation. The rearrangement links TRBV25-1 to TRBJ2-1; 10 nucleotides match TRBD1. Trimming removed 2 bases from V and 14 bases from J; junction bases left unmatched: 15. The CDR3 sequence is 16 residues long. Germline CDR1 is MGHDK and CDR2 is SYGVNS. The CDR3 loop reads CASSEPGDRGRIGEFF. The CDR3 region has the DNA TGTGCCAGCAGTGAACCCGGGGACAGGGGTAGGATAGGCGAGTTCTTC. Full variable domain (outside the CDR3, taken from reference TRBV25-1 and TRBJ2-1): EADIYQTPRYLVIGTGKKITLECSQTMGHDKMYWYQQDPGMELHLIHYSYGVNSTEKGDLSSESTVSRIRTEHFPLTLESARPSHTSQYLCASSEPGDRGRIGEFFGPGTRLTVL.